Each of the 15 T cell receptor beta chains below was sequenced from the same sample in a study of T cells after yellow fever vaccination. In TCRdb, the 5' RACE reads were re-called with MiXCR into one record per CDR3 protein. The data contain about 340,000 distinct CDR3 sequences, 9.5% to 15% of them singletons. Specimen: CD4+ T cells sorted from PBMCs, collected 15 days after the yellow fever booster vaccination. Receptors were obtained from a man between 18 and 35 years old who received the YFV17D yellow fever vaccine.

This chain connects TRBV12-5 to TRBJ1-6; no firm D call. This CDR3 is 13 amino acids long. Trimming cost V 1 base and J 7 bases, with 5 bases left between them. The germline gives CDR1 LGHNT, CDR2 FRNRAP. The CDR3 sequence: CASGLESNSPLHF. The CDR3 DNA is TGTGCTAGTGGTTTGGAATCAAATTCACCCCTCCACTTT.

The chain combines TRBV5-6 with TRBJ2-3, with 8 bases fitting TRBD2. The CDR3 covers 14 residues. V gave up 5 bases and J gave up 5 bases; unmatched junction bases: 7. CDR1 and CDR2 from the germline V gene are SGHDT and YYEEEE. The chain's CDR3 is CASRQAGEEDTQYF. The CDR3, as DNA: TGTGCCAGCAGACAAGCGGGGGAGGAAGATACGCAGTATTTT.

The gene calls are TRBV10-3 and TRBJ1-2; 8 bases line up with TRBD1. The CDR3 runs 14 residues. Germline V gives CDR1 ENHRY, CDR2 SYGVKD. Losses at the gene ends were 5 bases for V and 8 bases for J; bases not matched to a gene: 10. CDR3 sequence reads: CAISRTGLVHGYTF. DNA of the CDR3: TGTGCCATCAGTCGGACAGGGCTAGTACACGGCTACACCTTC.

This clonotype has just a few counts. V is TRBV12-3 or TRBV12-4 and J is TRBJ2-3; no clear D gene. The CDR3 contains 14 residues. Between the trimmed V and J ends, which lost 2 bases and 4 bases, there was a span of 10 bases. The CDR3 DNA follows: TGTGCCAGCAGTTTAACCGACTCCTCAGATACGCAGTATTTT. Translated: CASSLTDSSDTQYF.

There are a few counts of this clonotype. The gene calls are TRBV5-1 and TRBJ2-1; D possibly uses TRBD1 or TRBD2 (6 bases each). The CDR3 has 16 amino acids. Per germline, CDR1 SGHRS and CDR2 YFSETQ. Trimming removed 4 bases from V and 8 bases from J, with 22 bases in between. Here the CDR3 reads CASSPPSGADIYEQFF. CDR3 nucleotide sequence: TGCGCCAGCAGCCCGCCCTCGGGGGCAGATATCTATGAGCAGTTCTTC.

This clonotype was observed a few times. This chain connects TRBV20-1 to TRBJ2-4; D is uncertain. V was cut by 3 bases and J by 8 bases, with 8 bases left in between. The CDR3 has 11 residues. Germline CDR1 and CDR2: DFQATT and SNEGSKA (reference sequence). The CDR3 bases are TGCAGTGCTAGGATATCAGACATTCAGTACTTC. Amino acid sequence: CSARISDIQYF.

This clonotype was detected a few times. This chain connects TRBV5-1 to TRBJ2-5, with 13 nucleotides matching TRBD2. With V trimmed by 4 bases and J by 7 bases, 10 bases remained unmatched. This CDR3 has 16 amino acids. The germline gives CDR1 SGHRS, CDR2 YFSETQ. CDR3 protein: CASSGRLAGGSGTQYF. The DNA of the CDR3 is TGCGCCAGCAGCGGAAGACTAGCGGGGGGATCCGGGACCCAGTACTTC.

The table lists this clonotype with many counts. The chain couples TRBV28 to TRBJ2-4; 9 bases fit TRBD1. Germline V gene sequence: CDR1 MDHEN, CDR2 SYDVKM. The J segment lost 3 bases and the V segment lost 6 bases, leaving 15 bases of the junction unmatched. The CDR3 is made up of 18 amino acids. The CDR3 region is CASSPRPGTGSGKNIQYF. In nucleotides, the CDR3 is TGTGCCAGCAGCCCCCGTCCCGGGACAGGGTCGGGCAAAAACATTCAGTACTTC.

This clonotype was observed a few times. The CDR3 loop reads CASSQGTGALSETQYF. Here the CDR3 DNA reads TGTGCCAGCAGCCAGGGGACAGGGGCGTTATCAGAGACCCAGTACTTC. This sequence joins TRBV4-2 and TRBJ2-5; TRBD1 agrees at 10 bases. CDR1 LGHNA and CDR2 YNFKEQ come from the germline V gene. V was pared by 3 bases and J by 4 bases, with 8 bases of the junction left unmatched. This CDR3 contains 16 residues.

This clonotype was observed a few times. The chain employs TRBV5-5 and TRBJ2-5, with D possibly being TRBD1 (6 bases). Per germline, CDR1 SGHKS and CDR2 YYEKEE (reference sequence). Trimming shortened V by 0 bases and J by 2 bases, and 14 bases separated the two germline ends. The CDR3 runs to 16 residues. The CDR3 DNA reads as TGTGCCAGCAGCTTGGACCAGGGGTATGGACAAGAGACCCAGTACTTC. It translates to CASSLDQGYGQETQYF.

This clonotype was seen only a few times. The rearrangement uses TRBV6-5 and TRBJ2-7, with a weak D call TRBD2 (5 bases). The length of the CDR3 is 13 residues. CDR1 and CDR2 from the germline V gene are MNHEY and SVGAGI. Trimming took 10 bases from V and 0 from J, leaving 13 bases between them. The CDR3 sequence: CATRERSSYEQYV. The DNA of the CDR3 is TGTGCCACCCGTGAGCGGAGCTCCTACGAGCAGTACGTC.

This clonotype showed up just a few times. This rearrangement joins TRBV5-1 to TRBJ1-6; TRBD1 aligns across 7 bases. V shed 5 bases, J shed 6 bases, and the junction held 5 bases outside the gene matches. The CDR3 spans 14 residues. Germline V CDR1 and CDR2: SGHRS, YFSETQ. The CDR3 DNA follows: TGCGCCAGCAGGGACCAGGGGGGTAATTCACCCCTCCACTTT. The encoded protein is CASRDQGGNSPLHF.

This clonotype was recorded many times. The chain couples TRBV6-5 to TRBJ2-1; 8 bases line up with TRBD1. CDR1 and CDR2 from the germline V gene are MNHEY and SVGAGI. This CDR3 region has 15 residues. After removal of 0 bases from V and 6 bases from J, the junction contained 4 bases not matched to a gene. CDR3 DNA sequence: TGTGCCAGCAGTTACTCGACAGGGGTGGGCAATGAGCAGTTCTTC. Encoded protein: CASSYSTGVGNEQFF.

In this sample, this clonotype turned up a few times. The chain combines TRBV7-2 with TRBJ2-2; 13 bases agree with TRBD2. V was clipped by 4 bases and J by 6 bases; unmatched bases: 5. The CDR3 covers 16 residues. Germline-derived CDR1 and CDR2 are SGHTA and FQGNSA. The CDR3 DNA is TGTGCCAGCAGCTCACTAGCGGGGGGGTTGGCCGGGGAGCTGTTTTTT. Its protein is CASSSLAGGLAGELFF. The whole variable domain, remainder taken from reference TRBV7-2 and TRBJ2-2, is GAGVSQSPSNKVTEKGKDVELRCDPISGHTALYWYRQSLGQGLEFLIYFQGNSAPDKSGLPSDRFSAERTGGSVSTLTIQRTQQEDSAVYLCASSSLAGGLAGELFFGEGSRLTVL.

This clonotype has only a few counts. V gene TRBV15 combines with J gene TRBJ2-1; no reliable D call. Trimming removed 1 base at V and 2 bases at J, with 24 bases between. CDR3 length: 20 residues. Germline CDR1 is LNHNV and CDR2 is YYDKDF (reference sequence). CDR3 amino acids: CATSRAPFSRDGPAYNEQFF. The CDR3 DNA is TGTGCCACCAGCAGAGCTCCATTCTCCCGTGACGGTCCAGCCTACAATGAGCAGTTCTTC.